This T cell receptor (beta chain) was identified during a study of Ad26.COV2.S vaccination and SARS-CoV-2 variants. Study-wide results and caveats: It was vaccine recipients, not placebo recipients, who had the higher spike-specific TCR breadth. The TCR breadth and depth analyses may have understated or missed part of the total T cell responses. Recipients of either vaccine or placebo displayed similar breadth of non-spike TCRs. Spike-specific responses of CD8+ and CD4+ T cells were reported to display substantial breadth after vaccination.

A word on this clone: Its antigen is still unknown.

The table came from immunoSEQ multiplex PCR; TCRdb's copy has only in-frame clones and leaves some out. The sample carries roughly 140,000 clones, roughly 90% recorded once. Germline loops: CDR1 MDHEN, CDR2 SYDVKM. The ends were cut back, 9 bases at V and 9 bases at J, with 15 bases in the middle. CDR3 length equals 12 residues. This chain joins TRBV28 and TRBJ1-5; no reliable D call. The source was peripheral blood, collected after recovery from COVID-19. This TCR was sampled from a human donor who had recovered from COVID-19. The CDR3 DNA follows: TGTGCCAGACCCCGGGAGATATCGCCCCAGCATTTT. Residues: CARPREISPQHF.